Below, 21 T cell receptor beta chains from the same sample are listed, as sequenced in a study of graft-versus-host responses after intestinal transplantation. TCRdb keeps only in-frame clones here, not all; method: immunoSEQ multiplex PCR. The table lists 13,000 to 15,000 clones, roughly 30% of them singletons. Sequences were derived from alloreactive CD4+ T cells from a mixed lymphocyte reaction culture, sampled before intestinal transplant. Described subset: CFSE-low proliferating T cells sorted from roughly six-day pre-transplant mixed lymphocyte reaction (GvH or HvG direction). The source of these receptors is a human patient who received an intestinal transplant.

As DNA, the CDR3 is TGTGCCTGGAGTCCGGGATTCTCCAATTTCTATGGCTACACCTTC. As protein: CAWSPGFSNFYGYTF. This chain links TRBV30 with TRBJ1-2; unclear D gene. The CDR3 loop spans 15 amino acids. Germline V gives CDR1 GTSNPN, CDR2 SVGIG (reference sequence). Trimming stripped 2 bases from V and 4 bases from J, with 17 bases between.

This clone was picked up a small number of times. The V gene is TRBV2, the J gene TRBJ2-3; TRBD1 matches at 7 bases. The CDR3 is 15 residues long. The junction had 7 bases not matched to a gene; V was cut back by 6 bases and J by 1 base. CDR1 and CDR2 from the germline V gene are SNHLY and FYNNEI. CDR3 in DNA: TGTGCCAGCAGGAGAGGGGGCCCGGGCACAGATACGCAGTATTTT. Its translation: CASRRGGPGTDTQYF. The full variable domain, rest sourced from reference TRBV2 and TRBJ2-3, is EPEVTQTPSHQVTQMGQEVILRCVPISNHLYFYWYRQILGQKVEFLVSFYNNEISEKSEIFDDQFSVERPDGSNFTLKIRSTKLEDSAMYFCASRRGGPGTDTQYFGPGTRLTVL.

This clone occurred a few times. The rearrangement links TRBV6-5 to TRBJ1-1; no firm D call. Trimming stripped 5 bases from V and 5 bases from J, with 12 bases between. The length of the CDR3 is 13 residues. Germline CDR1 is MNHEY and CDR2 is SVGAGI. This CDR3 reads CASSALRDTEAFF. The CDR3 DNA follows: TGTGCCAGCAGTGCACTCCGGGATACTGAAGCTTTCTTT.

The chain uses TRBV5-1 and TRBJ1-6; possible D gene TRBD1, 6 bases. The V gene lost 2 bases and the J gene lost 7 bases, with 16 bases spanning the gap. This CDR3 is built from 16 residues. Germline-derived CDR1 and CDR2 are SGHRS and YFSETQ. Here the CDR3 DNA reads TGCGCCAGCAGCTTAGATGGCGGGGGCGCGAATTCACCCCTCCACTTT. It translates to CASSLDGGGANSPLHF.

This rearrangement joins TRBV7-8 to TRBJ2-5; 9 nucleotides line up with TRBD2. The DNA end lines up better with TRBJ2-7; the J call may be wrong. The CDR3 totals 16 residues. CDR1 and CDR2 (germline): SGHVS, FQNEAQ. The CDR3: CASSLVSGSVSHEQYF. CDR3 in DNA: TGTGCCAGCAGCTTAGTTAGCGGGAGTGTGTCCCACGAGCAGTACTTC.

This rearrangement joins TRBV19 to TRBJ2-3; 11 nucleotides match TRBD2. Germline CDR1 reads LNHDA; CDR2 reads SQIVND (reference sequence). J gave up 4 bases and V 4 bases, and 1 base lay outside the gene matches. The CDR3 consists of 14 residues. CDR3 amino acids: CASSKLAGADTQYF. Here the CDR3 DNA reads TGTGCCAGTAGTAAACTAGCGGGAGCAGATACGCAGTATTTT.

This clone occurred a few times. The chain has TRBV19 and TRBJ2-3; D may be TRBD1 (5 bases). The CDR3 spans 13 residues. The germline gives CDR1 LNHDA, CDR2 SQIVND (reference sequence). Trimming took 6 bases from V and 1 from J, leaving 8 bases between them. Written as DNA, the CDR3 is TGTGCCAGTAGAGGCAGGGGCACAGATACGCAGTATTTT. This sequence encodes CASRGRGTDTQYF.

The table lists this clone with a few counts. The chain has TRBV6-6 and TRBJ1-5; D uncertain. This CDR3 has 13 residues. Trimming took 2 bases from V and 7 from J, leaving 9 bases between them. Per the germline V gene, CDR1 is MNHNY and CDR2 is SVGAGI (reference sequence). In DNA, the CDR3 is TGTGCCAGCAGTTACAGCGTGGGCCAGCCCCAGCATTTT. As protein: CASSYSVGQPQHF.

V is TRBV30 and J is TRBJ2-7; the D gene is possibly TRBD1 (6 bases). Germline V gene lookup returns CDR1 GTSNPN and CDR2 SVGIG (reference sequence). The germline V and J ends were trimmed by 0 bases and 3 bases, with 9 bases remaining between them. This CDR3 comprises 13 residues. The CDR3 sequence is CAWSVLRGYEQYF. As DNA, the CDR3 is TGTGCCTGGAGTGTACTCAGGGGCTACGAGCAGTACTTC.

The chain couples TRBV18 to TRBJ2-7; D is ambiguous. The CDR3 extends over 16 amino acids. The germline V and J ends were trimmed by 3 bases and 3 bases, with 18 bases remaining between them. Germline CDR1 reads KGHSH; CDR2 reads LQKENI. CDR3 sequence reads: CASSPRKSGRIYEQYF. DNA of the CDR3: TGTGCCAGCTCACCGAGAAAGTCGGGTCGGATCTACGAGCAGTACTTC.

This clone was observed a few times. This chain joins TRBV5-1 and TRBJ2-7; no definite D call. CDR3 length: 15 residues. CDR1 SGHRS and CDR2 YFSETQ come from the germline V gene. The ends were cut back, 4 bases at V and 4 bases at J, with 18 bases in the middle. The CDR3: CASSPSLGQRYEQYF. The CDR3 DNA is TGCGCCAGCAGCCCGAGTCTCGGTCAAAGATACGAGCAGTACTTC.

In this sample, this clone is medium-sized. This sequence joins TRBV19 and TRBJ2-7; 12 nucleotides line up with TRBD2. Germline CDR1 is LNHDA and CDR2 is SQIVND (reference sequence). J was trimmed by 3 bases and V by 4 bases; bases with no gene match: 7. The CDR3 is 16 residues long. The CDR3 spells CASSSPGLAGSYEQYF. In nucleotides, the CDR3 is TGTGCCAGTAGTAGCCCTGGACTAGCGGGAAGCTACGAGCAGTACTTC.

This clone was seen more than once but under ten times. This sample also contains other DNA sequences that code for the same CDR3. The CDR3 DNA is TGCGCCAGCAGCCAAGGTGAAGGGGTGGGAAATCAGCCCCAGCATTTT. Amino acids: CASSQGEGVGNQPQHF. The chain joins TRBV4-1 to TRBJ1-5; a weak D match, TRBD1 (5 bases). The CDR3 has 16 amino acids. Trimming shortened V by 1 base and J by 4 bases, and 14 bases separated the two germline ends. CDR1 is MGHRA, CDR2 YSYEKL, per germline.

Only a few counts were recorded for this clone. The CDR3 loop is CSASTDTQYF. As DNA, the CDR3 is TGCAGTGCTAGCACAGATACGCAGTATTTT. The chain has TRBV20-1 and TRBJ2-3; D uncertain. The CDR3 has 10 amino acids. V shed 3 bases and J shed 2 bases, with 0 bases lying between them. Germline values: CDR1 DFQATT, CDR2 SNEGSKA (reference sequence).

V gene TRBV6-1 combines with J gene TRBJ2-1, with 12 bases fitting TRBD2. This CDR3 comprises 14 residues. J lost 7 bases, V lost 7 bases, and 5 bases had no gene match. CDR1 and CDR2 (germline): MNHNS, SASEGT. CDR3 sequence: CASISTSGSNEQFF. The CDR3 nucleotides are TGTGCCAGCATCTCGACTAGCGGGAGTAATGAGCAGTTCTTC.

V is TRBV6-1 and J is TRBJ1-1, with D tentatively TRBD1 (6 bases). The CDR3 is 12 amino acids. The V gene lost 6 bases and the J gene lost 3 bases, with 8 bases spanning the gap. Germline CDR1 reads MNHNS; CDR2 reads SASEGT. The CDR3 sequence: CASRTGHTEAFF. In nucleotides, the CDR3 is TGTGCCAGCAGGACAGGTCACACTGAAGCTTTCTTT.

The CDR3 loop reads CASSFASGSLSPYEQYF. The DNA for the CDR3 is TGCGCCAGCAGCTTCGCTAGCGGGAGTCTCAGCCCCTACGAGCAGTACTTC. The chain uses TRBV5-1 and TRBJ2-7, with 10 bases lining up with TRBD2. V trimming: 2 bases; J trimming: 2 bases; junction bases outside the gene matches: 10. CDR1 is SGHRS and CDR2 is YFSETQ in the germline V gene. The CDR3 has 17 residues.

This clone was picked up a small number of times. The chain links TRBV28 to TRBJ1-2; D is undetermined. CDR3 size: 12 residues. Trimming cost V 6 bases and J 5 bases, with 10 bases left between them. Germline CDR1 reads MDHEN; CDR2 reads SYDVKM. CDR3 nucleotides: TGTGCCAGCAGGGCAGGAGGTTATGGCTACACCTTC. Translation: CASRAGGYGYTF.

This clone was found a few times. The chain carries TRBV5-5 and TRBJ2-3; weak D call: TRBD1 (5 bases). Germline V gene data show CDR1 as SGHKS and CDR2 as YYEKEE (reference sequence). The CDR3 has 15 amino acids. V was shortened by 4 bases and J by 2 bases, with 14 bases between the two germline ends. The CDR3 protein is CASSPDRIITDTQYF. The DNA for the CDR3 is TGTGCCAGCAGCCCCGACAGAATCATCACAGATACGCAGTATTTT.

CDR3 residues: CASSPRDSGNTIYF. CDR3 sequence (DNA): TGTGCCAGCAGCCCTCGGGACTCTGGAAACACCATATATTTT. V is TRBV7-8 and J is TRBJ1-3; D uncertain. Germline CDR1 reads SGHVS; CDR2 reads FQNEAQ. V was shortened by 5 bases and J by 0 bases, with 8 bases between the two germline ends. The CDR3 is made up of 14 amino acids. Together with reference TRBV7-8 and TRBJ1-3, the CDR3 gives the full variable domain: GAGVSQSPRYKVAKRGQDVALRCDPISGHVSLFWYQQALGQGPEFLTYFQNEAQLDKSGLPSDRFFAERPEGSVSTLKIQRTQQEDSAVYLCASSPRDSGNTIYFGEGSWLTVV.

There are a few counts of this clone. The rearrangement uses TRBV21-1 and TRBJ2-1. TRBV21-1 is marked as a pseudogene. CDR3 length: 12 amino acids. The CDR3 spells CASSMKGNEQFF. The CDR3 bases are TGTGCCAGCAGCATGAAGGGCAATGAGCAGTTCTTC.